This is a list of T cell receptor beta chains from one sample in a study of regulatory T cells in long-lasting Graves disease. TCRdb re-analysed the multiplex PCR reads in MiXCR, keeping a single row per CDR3 protein. Among roughly 500,000 distinct CDR3 sequences listed, about 13% were seen once. This same sample was also part of a study on T cells in Graves' hyperthyroidism and ophthalmopathy.

Sequences were derived from peripheral blood mononuclear cells (PBMCs), sampled at new diagnosis, from a patient treated with antithyroid drugs. The origin of the receptors is a man aged 30 to 39 with Graves disease. The CDR3 runs from the conserved cysteine through the conserved F or W. Fields, in order: J gene, clone size, V gene, CDR3 length, D gene, CDR3 protein, CDR3 DNA. D genes are given only for firm matches. Clone size is given for some rows only: seen once, a few or many times, or a class if the clone is expanded.

TRBJ2-7	many	TRBV10-1	15	-	CASSETWDPSYEQYF	TGCGCCAGCAGTGAGACGTGGGACCCCTCCTACGAGCAGTACTTC
TRBJ2-1	many	TRBV20-1	10	-	CSAHRNEQFF	TGCAGTGCCCATCGCAATGAGCAGTTCTTC
TRBJ2-2	many	TRBV6-1	14	-	CASKTVSGTGELFF	TGTGCCAGCAAGACCGTTTCAGGCACCGGGGAGCTGTTTTTT
TRBJ1-2	-	TRBV5-1	15	TRBD1	CASSLAIRGRYGYTF	TGCGCCAGCAGCTTGGCGATCAGGGGGAGATATGGCTACACCTTC
TRBJ1-1	many	TRBV12-3/TRBV12-4	15	TRBD1	CASSLGAGGNTEAFF	TGTGCCAGCAGTTTAGGGGCAGGGGGGAACACTGAAGCTTTCTTT
TRBJ2-7	-	TRBV18	16	TRBD1	CASSPRIGTGKNEQYF	TGTGCCAGCTCACCTAGAATAGGGACAGGGAAAAACGAGCAGTACTTC
TRBJ1-1	many	TRBV7-3	13	TRBD1	CASSHSRGREAFF	TGTGCCAGCAGCCACTCCAGGGGGCGAGAAGCTTTCTTT
TRBJ2-7	many	TRBV29-1	13	TRBD2	CSVEGRLAGTSYF	TGCAGCGTTGAGGGTCGACTAGCGGGGACCTCGTACTTC
TRBJ1-2	-	TRBV29-1	12	TRBD1	CSVDRADYGYTF	TGCAGCGTAGACAGGGCTGACTATGGCTACACCTTC
TRBJ2-1	many	TRBV5-8	17	TRBD1	CASSSITGTGPYNEQFF	TGTGCCAGCAGCTCAATCACCGGGACAGGCCCCTACAATGAGCAGTTCTTC
TRBJ1-1	few	TRBV7-9	16	TRBD1	CASSLGGGWVNTEAFF	TGTGCCAGCAGCTTAGGAGGGGGCTGGGTGAACACTGAAGCTTTCTTT
TRBJ2-7	many	TRBV12-5	13	-	CASGRGAPYEQYF	TGTGCTAGTGGCCGCGGGGCGCCCTACGAGCAGTACTTC
TRBJ1-2	few	TRBV7-6	12	TRBD1	CASTGQGDGYTF	TGTGCCAGCACGGGACAGGGAGATGGCTACACCTTC
TRBJ2-2	many	TRBV9	13	-	CASSPLVTGELFF	TGTGCCAGCAGCCCACTAGTAACAGGGGAGCTGTTTTTT
TRBJ1-5	many	TRBV24-1	17	-	CATSAPGRGSSNQPQHF	TGTGCCACCAGTGCCCCCGGTAGGGGAAGCAGCAATCAGCCCCAGCATTTT
TRBJ2-3	-	TRBV20-1	15	-	CSARLSTGLIDTQYF	TGCAGTGCTAGGCTTTCGACAGGTCTTATTGATACGCAGTATTTT
TRBJ1-1	many	TRBV29-1	13	-	CSVFRGANTEAFF	TGCAGCGTATTCAGGGGTGCGAACACTGAAGCTTTCTTT
TRBJ2-5	many	TRBV2	15	-	CASTGGTESQETQYF	TGTGCCAGCACTGGGGGAACTGAGTCACAAGAGACCCAGTACTTC
TRBJ2-2	many	TRBV2	15	TRBD2	CASSDGGGSAGELFF	TGTGCCAGCAGTGACGGCGGGGGGTCGGCCGGGGAGCTGTTTTTT
TRBJ2-3	-	TRBV4-2	16	TRBD1	CASSSRQGVSTDTQYF	TGTGCCAGCAGCTCTCGACAGGGAGTTAGCACAGATACGCAGTATTTT
TRBJ2-5	many	TRBV20-1	15	-	CSADNFRDKGETQYF	TGCAGTGCTGACAATTTTAGGGATAAGGGAGAGACCCAGTACTTC
TRBJ1-1	many	TRBV28	14	-	CASSPKYHDTEAFF	TGTGCCAGCAGCCCAAAGTATCACGACACTGAAGCTTTCTTT
TRBJ2-7	many	TRBV6-9	15	-	CASSYTGVPAYEQYF	TGTGCCAGCAGTTACACAGGAGTTCCAGCCTACGAGCAGTACTTC
TRBJ2-7	many	TRBV20-1	14	-	CSATGTYAPYEQYF	TGCAGTGCTACGGGAACGTACGCCCCCTACGAGCAGTACTTC
TRBJ2-5	-	TRBV20-1	10	-	CSAWAETQYF	TGCAGTGCTTGGGCAGAGACCCAGTACTTC
TRBJ2-7	many	TRBV7-3	14	-	CASSLQGNLYEQYF	TGTGCCAGCAGCCTCCAAGGGAATCTCTACGAGCAGTACTTC
TRBJ2-2	many	TRBV19	16	TRBD2	CASGLAGGSNTGELFF	TGTGCCAGTGGACTAGCGGGAGGTTCGAACACCGGGGAGCTGTTTTTT
TRBJ2-1	few	TRBV27	15	TRBD1	CASSSVGAGGGEQFF	TGTGCCAGCAGTTCAGTGGGGGCAGGGGGCGGTGAGCAGTTCTTC
TRBJ2-3	many	TRBV27	14	TRBD2	CASIRRLAGGTQYF	TGTGCCAGCATCCGTAGACTAGCGGGAGGTACGCAGTATTTT
TRBJ2-5	-	TRBV15	15	-	CAISRDWSSQGTQYF	TGTGCCATCAGCAGAGATTGGTCGTCCCAAGGGACCCAGTACTTC
TRBJ1-5	few	TRBV28	14	-	CASRTKRGNQPRHF	TGTGCCAGCAGAACGAAGCGGGGCAATCAGCCCCGGCATTTT
TRBJ2-1	many	TRBV7-2	14	-	CASNYDYSYNEQFF	TGTGCCAGTAACTATGACTACTCCTACAATGAGCAGTTCTTC
TRBJ1-4	many	TRBV6-1	10	-	CASGHEKLFF	TGTGCCAGCGGGCATGAAAAACTGTTTTTT
TRBJ2-2	many	TRBV25-1	12	-	CASSMGTGELFF	TGTGCCAGCAGTATGGGCACCGGGGAGCTGTTTTTT
TRBJ2-1	many	TRBV19	15	TRBD2	CASSLVAGGQTEQFF	TGTGCCAGTAGTCTCGTAGCGGGAGGGCAAACTGAGCAGTTCTTC
TRBJ2-1	few	TRBV19	13	TRBD1	CASGTRGSYEQFF	TGTGCCAGTGGCACCAGGGGGTCCTATGAGCAGTTCTTC
TRBJ2-7	many	TRBV18	15	TRBD1	CASSPRGQGSYEQYF	TGTGCCAGCTCACCTAGGGGACAGGGGTCCTACGAGCAGTACTTC
TRBJ1-1	-	TRBV13	15	-	CASSLTGSGSTEAFF	TGTGCCAGCAGCTTAACAGGGTCGGGAAGCACTGAAGCTTTCTTT
TRBJ2-7	-	TRBV29-1	14	-	CSVKGRGGGGEQYF	TGCAGCGTTAAAGGCCGCGGAGGCGGAGGTGAGCAGTACTTC
TRBJ2-7	-	TRBV13	14	-	CASSFRDLYYEQYF	TGTGCCAGCAGCTTTAGGGACCTATACTACGAGCAGTACTTC
TRBJ2-7	-	TRBV29-1	15	TRBD2	CSVGILAGGNYEQYF	TGCAGCGTCGGGATCCTAGCGGGAGGAAATTACGAGCAGTACTTC
TRBJ1-2	many	TRBV6-1	15	-	CASSEALGGNYGYTF	TGTGCCAGCAGTGAAGCGCTGGGAGGGAACTATGGCTACACCTTC
TRBJ1-1	-	TRBV30	17	-	CAWRGRQMILGDVEAFF	TGTGCCTGGAGGGGGAGACAGATGATTTTGGGGGACGTTGAAGCTTTCTTT
TRBJ2-5	-	TRBV10-1	16	TRBD2	CASSDRLAGAQETQYF	TGCGCCAGCAGCGATAGACTAGCGGGAGCCCAAGAGACCCAGTACTTC
TRBJ1-1	many	TRBV27	15	-	CASSRDGGAITEAFF	TGTGCCAGCAGCAGGGACGGGGGGGCGATCACTGAAGCTTTCTTT
TRBJ1-3	many	TRBV27	14	-	CASSGRGSGNTIYF	TGTGCCAGCAGCGGGCGGGGCTCTGGAAACACCATATATTTT
TRBJ2-7	many	TRBV12-3/TRBV12-4	14	TRBD2	CASSISGRIVEQYF	TGTGCCAGCAGTATTAGCGGGAGGATCGTAGAGCAGTACTTC
TRBJ1-1	many	TRBV29-1	16	TRBD1	CSVAPLSRQGGTEAFF	TGCAGCGTTGCCCCCCTGAGTAGACAGGGCGGCACTGAAGCTTTCTTT
TRBJ2-5	few	TRBV11-2	17	TRBD1	CASSLDLLAGGGETQYF	TGTGCCAGCAGCTTAGATTTGTTGGCAGGGGGCGGTGAGACCCAGTACTTC
TRBJ2-6	few	TRBV5-1	15	TRBD2	CASSWAGAGANVLTF	TGCGCCAGCAGCTGGGCGGGGGCTGGGGCCAACGTCCTGACTTTC
TRBJ2-1	many	TRBV27	13	TRBD1	CASSPLTGGFGFF	TGTGCCAGCAGTCCACTAACAGGGGGCTTCGGGTTCTTC